This TCR beta chain was found in a study of blood T cell repertoires in COVID-19. The CDR3 spans 15 residues. V lost 4 bases and J 5 bases, leaving 16 bases between the germline ends. The germline V gene encodes CDR1 SGHAT and CDR2 FQNNGV. Some clones are missing from TCRdb's copy, which holds only in-frame ones; the method was immunoSEQ multiplex PCR. Altogether roughly 250,000 clones are present, around nine tenths being singletons, with the ten largest covering around 2.2%. Sequenced material: peripheral blood. This TCR derives from a woman between 35 and 50 years old who had recovered from COVID-19. The V gene is TRBV11-2, the J gene TRBJ2-3; weak D call: TRBD2 (6 bases). The CDR3 DNA sequence: TGTGCCAGCAGCTCGACGGGGCTAGCGAGAGATACGCAGTATTTT. It specifies CASSSTGLARDTQYF.